One sample yielded the 13 T cell receptor beta chains listed below, sequenced in a study of radiotherapy plus CTLA-4 blockade in lung cancer. Generated by immunoSEQ multiplex PCR, the TCRdb table keeps only in-frame clones and is missing some. Here the sample spans roughly 88,000 clones, about 83% being singletons. The material sequenced was peripheral blood, taken from a patient treated with radiotherapy plus ipilimumab. The receptors shown here come from a human donor with non-small cell lung cancer who had stable disease on radiotherapy plus ipilimumab.

The gene calls are TRBV10-1 and TRBJ2-1; no definite D call. Germline CDR1 is WNHNN and CDR2 is SYGVQD (reference sequence). Trimming pared 2 bases from V and 2 bases from J, leaving 7 bases between. The CDR3 covers 14 residues. The CDR3 bases are TGCGCCAGCAGTGAGCCGGCAGCCTACAATGAGCAGTTCTTC. This encodes CASSEPAAYNEQFF.

J is TRBJ1-5 and V is TRBV6-1; D unclear. V lost 2 bases and J lost 3, with 14 bases in between. CDR3 length: 16 residues. CDR1 is MNHNS, CDR2 SASEGT, per germline. As DNA, the CDR3 is TGTGCCAGCAGTGAACTCGAGGGCCGTAACAATCAGCCCCAGCATTTT. Translating it yields CASSELEGRNNQPQHF.

The chain carries TRBV6-1 and TRBJ1-2; D is unclear. This CDR3 is 11 amino acids long. The V and J ends lost 7 bases and 7 bases respectively, with 10 bases between them. The V gene's germline CDR1 is MNHNS and CDR2 SASEGT. The CDR3 protein is CASTLSVGYTF. The CDR3 DNA sequence: TGTGCCAGCACTCTCTCCGTTGGCTACACCTTC.

V usage is TRBV28 and J usage is TRBJ1-2; D is undetermined. Germline-derived CDR1 and CDR2 are MDHEN and SYDVKM. Trimming cost V 5 bases and J 1 base, with 8 bases left between them. This CDR3 region has 13 residues. The CDR3 DNA reads TGTGCCAGCAGTGGCAGCTTTAACTATGGCTACACCTTC. It encodes CASSGSFNYGYTF.

V usage is TRBV25-1 and J usage is TRBJ2-5; D perhaps matches TRBD2 (6 bases). Germline lookup yields CDR1 MGHDK and CDR2 SYGVNS. The CDR3 loop spans 14 amino acids. V lost 6 bases and J lost 2, with 13 bases in between. As DNA, the CDR3 is TGTGCCAGCAGCGAGTGGGAGGCGCAAGAGACCCAGTACTTC. Its protein is CASSEWEAQETQYF.

This chain connects TRBV18 to TRBJ2-1, with D tentatively TRBD1 (6 bases). V was cut by 3 bases and J by 4 bases, with 13 bases left in between. The CDR3 is made up of 15 amino acids. Germline assignment: CDR1 KGHSH and CDR2 LQKENI. This CDR3 is CASSPPTGLYNEQFF. The CDR3 DNA is TGTGCCAGCTCACCCCCCACAGGGCTTTACAATGAGCAGTTCTTC.

V usage is TRBV5-1 and J usage is TRBJ1-3; 8 bases are shared with TRBD1. Germline values: CDR1 SGHRS, CDR2 YFSETQ. The V and J ends lost 1 base and 7 bases, in that order; junction bases with no gene match: 7. This CDR3 is built from 15 residues. CDR3 in DNA: TGCGCCAGCAGCTTGAGGACAGGGTCTCATAACACCATATATTTT. Translation: CASSLRTGSHNTIYF. The entire variable domain, with the rest obtained from reference TRBV5-1 and TRBJ1-3, is as follows: KAGVTQTPRYLIKTRGQQVTLSCSPISGHRSVSWYQQTPGQGLQFLFEYFSETQRNKGNFPGRFSGRQFSNSRSEMNVSTLELGDSALYLCASSLRTGSHNTIYFGEGSWLTVV.

The genes are TRBV11-3 and TRBJ2-5; no clear D. The DNA end favors TRBJ2-7, so the J call may be wrong. This CDR3 comprises 12 residues. Germline V gene lookup returns CDR1 SGHNT and CDR2 YENEEA. The CDR3 DNA sequence: TGTGCCAGCAGCTTAGCTGTCGGCGAGCAGTACTTC. Translating it yields CASSLAVGEQYF.

The chain combines TRBV28 with TRBJ2-7; 8 positions match TRBD2. CDR3 size: 15 residues. CDR1 and CDR2 (germline): MDHEN, SYDVKM. Losses at the gene ends were 3 bases for V and 1 base for J; bases not matched to a gene: 5. The CDR3 DNA is TGTGCCAGCAGTTTCGGGGGGGAGTCATCCTACGAGCAGTACTTC. Amino acids: CASSFGGESSYEQYF.

V usage is TRBV21-1 and J usage is TRBJ2-1; the listed D gene, TRBD1, was not tested against the DNA. TRBV21-1 is listed as a pseudogene. There are 18 residues in the CDR3. DNA for the CDR3: TGTGCCAGCAGCCCCGACGGGCAGGGGGCCAAATCCTACAATGAGCAGTTCTTC. Protein product: CASSPDGQGAKSYNEQFF.

The count of this clone is one. V and J are TRBV5-6 and TRBJ2-1; TRBD2 aligns across 13 bases. Germline V gene data show CDR1 as SGHDT and CDR2 as YYEEEE. Trimming removed 2 bases from V and 6 bases from J; junction bases left unmatched: 2. This CDR3 is built from 15 residues. The CDR3 DNA reads TGTGCCAGCAGCTTACTAGCGGGGGGGCCCAATGAGCAGTTCTTC. This sequence encodes CASSLLAGGPNEQFF.

The chain combines TRBV11-2 with TRBJ2-7; 7 bases fit TRBD1. This CDR3 spans 12 amino acids. V lost 5 bases to trimming and J lost 6 bases; unmatched junction nucleotides: 4. The germline V gene encodes CDR1 SGHAT and CDR2 FQNNGV. Here the CDR3 DNA reads TGTGCCAGCAGCCCGACAGGGCGCGAGCAGTACTTC. Translation: CASSPTGREQYF.

This chain uses TRBV11-2 with TRBJ2-7; D not resolved. CDR1 and CDR2 (germline): SGHAT, FQNNGV. Trimming shortened V by 8 bases and J by 0 bases, and 14 bases separated the two germline ends. The CDR3 is made up of 14 amino acids. CDR3 sequence: CASSLGFSSYEQYF. CDR3 coding DNA: TGTGCCAGCTCCCTCGGGTTCAGCTCCTACGAGCAGTACTTC.